The 24 T cell receptor beta chains below all came from one sample that was sequenced in a study of spatial heterogeneity in lung cancer (dated by TCRdb to the late 2010s). Library construction relied on 5' RACE. The data were produced on a NextSeq 500. TCRdb trimmed the raw reads at Q25, called clones with MiXCR and kept productive beta chains. Duplicate CDR3 protein sequences are folded into a single record with the most common DNA and genes. Present in this sample are about 23,000 distinct CDR3 sequences, 4% to 6% of which were seen just once. 4% to 6.5% of the sample is in the top ten clones. The meaning of the sample's time point label: sample taken at primary tumor resection. Without any cell sorting, TCR sequencing was performed on whole RNA extracted either from tumor and nontumor lung tissue or from cryopreserved PBMC samples. Sequenced material: PBMCs, taken at surgery. Every receptor here comes from a male donor with early-stage non-small cell lung cancer.

This clonotype was counted at least ten times. The rearrangement uses TRBV10-3 and TRBJ2-3, with 10 bases lining up with TRBD2. Trimming cost V 4 bases and J 1 base; bases outside gene matches: 14. Germline values: CDR1 ENHRY, CDR2 SYGVKD. The CDR3 totals 19 residues. CDR3 protein: CAISVASGRLKGGTDTQYF. CDR3 in DNA: TGTGCCATCAGTGTCGCTAGCGGGAGATTGAAGGGAGGCACAGATACGCAGTATTTT.

This clonotype was counted a single time. This clone may be a read error of a much larger clone one base away. The CDR3 end shows no conserved phenylalanine or tryptophan, and so a read error is likely. The rearrangement joins TRBV7-8 to TRBJ1-1, with unresolved D. This CDR3 comprises 13 residues. Trimming took 5 bases from V and 6 from J, leaving 13 bases between them. Germline V CDR1 and CDR2: SGHVS, FQNEAQ. CDR3 loop: CASSLGQRAEAFL. The CDR3 bases are TGTGCCAGCAGCCTCGGGCAGCGCGCTGAAGCTTTCCTT.

There are many counts of this clonotype. This chain joins TRBV28 and TRBJ2-7, with a possible D match to TRBD1 (6 bases). V was pared by 6 bases and J by 3 bases, with 12 bases between. The CDR3 is made up of 13 amino acids. CDR1 MDHEN and CDR2 SYDVKM come from the germline V gene. CDR3 loop: CASSWTANYEQYF. In DNA form, the CDR3 reads TGTGCCAGCAGCTGGACAGCCAACTACGAGCAGTACTTC.

In its sample, this clonotype was seen many times. The V gene is TRBV27, the J gene TRBJ1-2; the match to TRBD1 covers 10 bases. The CDR3 totals 13 residues. V lost 2 bases to trimming and J lost 8 bases; unmatched junction nucleotides: 2. Germline-derived CDR1 and CDR2 are MNHEY and SMNVEV (reference sequence). The CDR3 nucleotides read TGTGCCAGCAGTTTAGGACAGGGGGTCGGCTACACCTTC. Amino acid sequence: CASSLGQGVGYTF.

This clonotype was observed many times. The chain couples TRBV5-5 to TRBJ2-3; possible D gene TRBD2, 5 bases. Germline V gene data show CDR1 as SGHKS and CDR2 as YYEKEE (reference sequence). With 0 bases removed from V and 4 bases from J, the gap between germline ends came to 12 bases. This CDR3 is built from 15 residues. CDR3 DNA sequence: TGTGCCAGCAGCTTGGAGGGTCAGAGGGCAGATACGCAGTATTTT. Translation: CASSLEGQRADTQYF.

In its sample, this clonotype was seen a few times. The chain employs TRBV12-3 or TRBV12-4 and TRBJ2-3; 12 bases fit TRBD2. CDR3 size: 15 residues. With V trimmed by 1 base and J by 4 bases, 0 bases remained unmatched. In DNA, the CDR3 is TGTGCCAGCAGTTTAGGGACTAGCGGGGCAGATACGCAGTATTTT. As protein: CASSLGTSGADTQYF.

Relative to its sample, this clonotype is medium-sized. V is TRBV29-1 and J is TRBJ2-5, with TRBD1 identical over 7 bases. The CDR3 is 14 residues long. The junction had 12 bases not matched to a gene; V was cut back by 6 bases and J by 5 bases. Germline V gene data show CDR1 as SQVTM and CDR2 as ANQGSEA. CDR3 loop: CSVREQGSDETQYF. The CDR3 coding sequence is TGCAGCGTCCGAGAACAGGGGTCTGACGAGACCCAGTACTTC.

This clonotype was found many times. This chain links TRBV9 with TRBJ2-4; D is unresolved. Germline V gene sequence: CDR1 SGDLS, CDR2 YYNGEE. This CDR3 has 14 amino acids. Between the trimmed V and J ends, which lost 2 bases and 0 bases, there was a span of 6 bases. This CDR3 is CASSVDVAKNIQYF. CDR3 coding DNA: TGTGCCAGCAGCGTCGATGTAGCCAAAAACATTCAGTACTTC.

This clonotype was counted between two and nine times. Because it lacks the conserved phenylalanine or tryptophan at the end, this CDR3 is likely a read error. This rearrangement joins TRBV7-3 to TRBJ2-1; D remains unclear. The CDR3 is made up of 14 amino acids. Trimming removed 0 bases from V and 3 bases from J, with 6 bases in between. CDR1 is SGHTA, CDR2 FQGTGA, per germline. This CDR3 reads CASSLTAGYNEQFS. CDR3 bases: TGTGCCAGCAGCTTAACGGCCGGCTACAATGAGCAGTTCTCC.

This clonotype was seen ten or more times. The V and J genes are TRBV6-2 or TRBV6-3 and TRBJ2-1; 13 nucleotides align to TRBD2. V lost 6 bases, J lost 6 bases, and 20 bases stayed unmatched. This CDR3 is 20 amino acids long. The germline gives CDR1 MNHEY, CDR2 SVGEGT. DNA of the CDR3: TGTGCCAGCAGCCCACGACGGACTAGCGGGGGAGCCGTCTGGATCAATGAGCAGTTCTTC. The encoded protein is CASSPRRTSGGAVWINEQFF.

The CDR3 region is CSAGVIVHEQFF. As DNA, the CDR3 is TGCAGCGCGGGGGTCATAGTTCATGAGCAGTTCTTC. The V gene is TRBV29-1, the J gene TRBJ2-1; a possible D gene is TRBD2 (6 bases). The V end lost 7 bases, the J end lost 8 bases, and 15 bases lay between the germline ends. The germline V gene has CDR1 SQVTM and CDR2 ANQGSEA. The CDR3 has 12 amino acids.

This clonotype was seen repeatedly, ten times or more. The genes are TRBV20-1 and TRBJ2-1; 7 nucleotides line up with TRBD2. This CDR3 is built from 11 residues. Germline CDR1 reads DFQATT; CDR2 reads SNEGSKA (reference sequence). V trimming: 6 bases; J trimming: 10 bases; junction bases outside the gene matches: 6. Here the CDR3 DNA reads TGCAGTGCGGAGCGGGGTAGGGAGCAGTTCTTC. Its translation is CSAERGREQFF.

This clonotype was found many times. The chain couples TRBV29-1 to TRBJ2-7; perhaps TRBD1 as D (5 bases). The CDR3 has 11 residues. Trimming left V 6 bases short and J 9 bases short, with 15 bases between. The germline V gene encodes CDR1 SQVTM and CDR2 ANQGSEA. CDR3 protein: CSVQHGAWQYF. For the CDR3, the DNA is TGCAGCGTCCAACATGGGGCTTGGCAGTACTTC.

This clonotype was observed a handful of times. The genes are TRBV11-2 and TRBJ1-4; D not certain. There are 12 residues in the CDR3. From germline, CDR1 is SGHAT and CDR2 FQNNGV. Between the trimmed V and J ends, which lost 5 bases and 14 bases, there was a span of 15 bases. CDR3 DNA: TGTGCCAGCAGCGGAGGACCGGCCCTCCTGTTTTTT. Its protein product is CASSGGPALLFF. The full variable domain, completed using reference TRBV11-2 and TRBJ1-4, is EAGVAQSPRYKIIEKRQSVAFWCNPISGHATLYWYQQILGQGPKLLIQFQNNGVVDDSQLPKDRFSAERLKGVDSTLKIQPAKLEDSAVYLCASSGGPALLFFGSGTQLSVL.

In this sample, this clonotype turned up many times. The V gene is TRBV12-3 or TRBV12-4, the J gene TRBJ2-4; TRBD1 matches at 9 bases. V dropped 6 bases and J dropped 0; count of bases not matched to a gene: 9. The CDR3 runs to 17 residues. DNA of the CDR3: TGTGCCAGCAGCCAGGACAGGGGTAGAGTAGCCAAAAACATTCAGTACTTC. Translating it yields CASSQDRGRVAKNIQYF.

In this sample, this clonotype turned up many times. V is TRBV5-1 and J is TRBJ1-6; TRBD1 might be the D (5 bases). From germline, CDR1 is SGHRS and CDR2 YFSETQ. The length of the CDR3 is 18 residues. Trimming cost V 0 bases and J 0 bases, with 13 bases left between them. This CDR3 is CASSLVGGASSYNSPLHF. As DNA, the CDR3 is TGCGCCAGCAGCTTGGTGGGGGGAGCAAGCTCCTATAATTCACCCCTCCACTTT.

In its sample, this clonotype is medium-sized. The chain has TRBV6-5 and TRBJ2-4; D remains ambiguous. Germline CDR1 and CDR2: MNHEY and SVGAGI. This CDR3 is 13 amino acids long. Trimming took off 6 bases at V and 1 base at J, with 7 bases between the two ends. The CDR3 protein is CASRVTAKNIQYF. In DNA, the CDR3 is TGTGCCAGCAGGGTGACGGCCAAAAACATTCAGTACTTC.

The table lists this clonotype with many counts. V is TRBV20-1 and J is TRBJ2-1, with 8 nucleotides matching TRBD2. The V and J ends lost 3 bases and 4 bases, in that order; junction bases with no gene match: 8. CDR3 size: 15 residues. Germline V gene data show CDR1 as DFQATT and CDR2 as SNEGSKA (reference sequence). CDR3 region: CSASRTSGRYNEQFF. For the CDR3, the DNA is TGCAGTGCTAGCCGTACTAGCGGAAGGTACAATGAGCAGTTCTTC.

This clonotype was seen ten or more times. J is TRBJ1-4 and V is TRBV3-1; weak D call: TRBD1 (6 bases). This CDR3 is built from 16 residues. V dropped 6 bases and J dropped 8 bases, with 22 bases sitting between them. Germline CDR1 LGHDT, CDR2 YNNKEL (reference sequence). In DNA form, the CDR3 reads TGTGCCAGCAGACCGACTATACAGGGCAGCAGAGAAAAACTGTTTTTT. It codes for CASRPTIQGSREKLFF.

This clonotype was found many times. V gene TRBV7-9 combines with J gene TRBJ1-1; TRBD1 might be the D (6 bases). The germline gives CDR1 SEHNR, CDR2 FQNEAQ (reference sequence). The V end lost 3 bases, the J end lost 10 bases, and 15 bases lay between the germline ends. CDR3 size: 13 residues. The DNA for the CDR3 is TGTGCCAGCAGCTTCCAGGACAGCGGCGGAGCTTTCTTT. It codes for CASSFQDSGGAFF.

In this sample, this clonotype is medium-sized (0.01 to 0.1%). The chain is built from TRBV12-3 or TRBV12-4 and TRBJ2-6; D possibly corresponds to TRBD2 (6 bases). V was shortened by 5 bases and J by 4 bases, with 12 bases between the two germline ends. The CDR3 extends over 15 amino acids. The CDR3 reads CASSDMGGGANVLTF. CDR3 sequence (DNA): TGTGCCAGCAGTGACATGGGGGGAGGGGCCAACGTCCTGACTTTC.

This clonotype was detected many times. The chain recombines TRBV20-1 with TRBJ1-1; a weak D match, TRBD1 (5 bases). V dropped 1 base and J dropped 4 bases, with 16 bases sitting between them. CDR3 length equals 15 residues. The germline gives CDR1 DFQATT, CDR2 SNEGSKA (reference sequence). CDR3 amino acids: CSARALGAVSTEAFF. In DNA form, the CDR3 reads TGCAGTGCTAGAGCCCTCGGGGCGGTAAGCACTGAAGCTTTCTTT.

The chain uses TRBV19 and TRBJ1-5, with no clear D. V dropped 8 bases and J dropped 2 bases, with 13 bases sitting between them. CDR1 is LNHDA and CDR2 is SQIVND in the germline V gene (reference sequence). This CDR3 has 14 amino acids. CDR3 nucleotides: TGTGCCAGTTGTCCTGGGAGACGCAATCAGCCCCAGCATTTT. Translating gives CASCPGRRNQPQHF.

This clonotype showed up many times. The chain uses TRBV27 and TRBJ2-2; D unclear. Deletions cut 7 bases from V and 2 bases from J, with 14 bases between. In germline, CDR1 is MNHEY, CDR2 SMNVEV (reference sequence). This CDR3 contains 15 residues. The CDR3 nucleotides are TGTGCCAGCACCCCTGGGGAAACCAACACCGGGGAGCTGTTTTTT. Its translation is CASTPGETNTGELFF.